This T cell receptor beta chain was sequenced in a study of blood T cell repertoires in COVID-19. The J segment lost 3 bases and the V segment lost 8 bases, leaving 9 bases of the junction unmatched. The V gene's germline CDR1 is MNHEY and CDR2 SVGEGT. This CDR3 is 15 amino acids long. Original analysis: Reference gene primer amplification gave nucleated cell count estimates. Produced via immunoSEQ multiplex PCR; TCRdb's table is partial and in-frame only. D and trimming come from the DNA, and the V and J calls and clone size come from that table. The sample contains roughly 240,000 clones, 75% to 85% of which appear only once.

This clonotype was obtained from a woman between 65 and 79 years old with acute or convalescent COVID-19. The V gene is TRBV6-2 or TRBV6-3, the J gene TRBJ2-7; 11 nucleotides line up with TRBD2. Sequencing used peripheral blood. The chain's CDR3 is CASGRLAGPNYEQYF. The CDR3 DNA follows: TGTGCCAGCGGCCGACTAGCGGGACCCAACTACGAGCAGTACTTC.